This T cell receptor (beta chain) was recovered during a study of CD8+ T cells in alopecia areata. Of note for this clone: Its specificity is unknown.

TCR sequencing used cDNA made by reverse transcription of extracted RNA. The method was immunoSEQ multiplex PCR; TCRdb's version includes in-frame clones alone and lacks a portion of them. The sample records some 130,000 clones, 45% to 50% being singletons. Study observations and caveats: Whereas mice showed it more clearly, TCR sharing across patients was murkier, possibly because of HLA.

The length of the CDR3 is 13 residues. Germline V gives CDR1 MNHNY, CDR2 SVGAGI (reference sequence). V was clipped by 2 bases and J by 6 bases, with 7 bases between them. Sequences were derived from CD8+ T cells sorted from blood, sampled at week 0. The sequence derives from a human donor with alopecia areata. The rearrangement joins TRBV6-6 to TRBJ2-2, with D hard to call. CDR3 nucleotides: TGTGCCAGCAGTTACGATGTAGCCGGGGAGCTGTTTTTT. Translated: CASSYDVAGELFF.